The 21 T cell receptor beta chains below all came from one sample that was sequenced in a study of blood T cell repertoires in COVID-19. TCRdb keeps only in-frame clones here, not all; method: immunoSEQ multiplex PCR. Among hundreds of thousands of clones listed, 83% were seen once. The sequencing input was peripheral blood. Receptors were obtained from a woman in her thirties with COVID-19, enrolled during active disease.

The chain uses TRBV5-6 and TRBJ1-2; 9 nucleotides match TRBD1. Germline CDR1 and CDR2: SGHDT and YYEEEE. Trimming cost V 0 bases and J 7 bases; bases outside gene matches: 4. The CDR3 extends over 14 amino acids. CDR3 bases: TGTGCCAGCAGCTTGGGACAGGGGGAAGTTGGCTACACCTTC. This sequence encodes CASSLGQGEVGYTF.

This clone was detected a few times. This chain uses TRBV27 with TRBJ1-1; 9 bases match TRBD1. Germline loops: CDR1 MNHEY, CDR2 SMNVEV (reference sequence). This CDR3 region has 15 residues. V lost 4 bases, J lost 4 bases, and 7 bases stayed unmatched. The CDR3 bases are TGTGCCAGCAGTTCCGGGACAGGGCAAGGCACTGAAGCTTTCTTT. Translation: CASSSGTGQGTEAFF.

The genes are TRBV6-6 and TRBJ1-1; no clear D gene. The germline V gene encodes CDR1 MNHNY and CDR2 SVGAGI (reference sequence). The CDR3 contains 11 residues. Trimming took 6 bases from V and 8 from J, leaving 10 bases between them. The CDR3 bases are TGTGCCAGCAGCTTTGGCGGGGAAGCTTTCTTT. Translating it yields CASSFGGEAFF.

This chain joins TRBV7-9 and TRBJ1-2; the match to TRBD1 covers 8 bases. CDR3 size: 15 residues. V shed 4 bases and J 0 bases; nucleotides not matched to a gene: 4. The V gene's germline CDR1 is SEHNR and CDR2 FQNEAQ (reference sequence). The CDR3 reads CASSSQTGANYGYTF. CDR3 in DNA: TGTGCCAGCAGCTCACAGACAGGGGCTAACTATGGCTACACCTTC.

This rearrangement joins TRBV25-1 to TRBJ2-3, with TRBD1 identical over 10 bases. Germline CDR1 MGHDK, CDR2 SYGVNS. The CDR3 contains 16 residues. Trimming took 4 bases from V and 4 from J; bases not matched to a gene: 8. CDR3 in amino acids: CASSGTGGSGADTQYF. CDR3 nucleotide sequence: TGTGCCAGCAGTGGGACAGGGGGAAGCGGGGCAGATACGCAGTATTTT.

The genes are TRBV19 and TRBJ1-4, with 7 bases that match TRBD1. The V and J ends lost 4 bases and 8 bases, in that order; junction bases with no gene match: 10. The CDR3 sequence is 15 residues long. Germline CDR1 reads LNHDA; CDR2 reads SQIVND (reference sequence). As DNA, the CDR3 is TGTGCCAGTAGTAACACCAGGGGGGCAGGAGAAAAACTGTTTTTT. It translates to CASSNTRGAGEKLFF.

This clone was seen only a few times. The chain has TRBV12-3 or TRBV12-4 and TRBJ1-1; a possible D gene is TRBD1 (5 bases). V gave up 5 bases and J gave up 8 bases, with 12 bases separating them. The CDR3 totals 12 residues. In nucleotides, the CDR3 is TGTGCCAGCAGTCGAGTGGGGCTCGAAGCTTTCTTT. Its translation: CASSRVGLEAFF.

This clone came up a few times. The rearrangement joins TRBV7-9 to TRBJ1-2; TRBD1 might be the D (5 bases). CDR1 SEHNR and CDR2 FQNEAQ come from the germline V gene (reference sequence). CDR3 length: 14 residues. V was shortened by 1 base and J by 3 bases, with 9 bases between the two germline ends. The CDR3 DNA sequence: TGTGCCAGCAGCTTAGGGACAAGCCACTATGGCTACACCTTC. It specifies CASSLGTSHYGYTF.

This chain joins TRBV19 and TRBJ1-6; D remains unclear. CDR1 is LNHDA, CDR2 SQIVND, per germline (reference sequence). The V gene lost 0 bases and the J gene lost 8 bases, with 5 bases spanning the gap. This CDR3 is built from 13 residues. The chain's CDR3 is CASSIDRDSPLHF. CDR3 nucleotides: TGTGCCAGTAGTATAGATCGTGATTCACCCCTCCACTTT.

The DNA of the CDR3 is TGTGCCAGCAGTTTTTCGGGGGTCCCCTACAATGAGCAGTTCTTC. Protein product: CASSFSGVPYNEQFF. This chain uses TRBV27 with TRBJ2-1; D is perhaps TRBD2 (6 bases). The CDR3 spans 15 residues. Germline V gene data show CDR1 as MNHEY and CDR2 as SMNVEV (reference sequence). V was cut by 3 bases and J by 2 bases, with 11 bases left in between.

The chain carries TRBV5-1 and TRBJ1-2; unclear D gene. The CDR3 extends over 14 amino acids. Germline CDR1 reads SGHRS; CDR2 reads YFSETQ. V lost 0 bases and J lost 2, with 8 bases in between. The DNA of the CDR3 is TGCGCCAGCAGCTTGGGTCAGGCCAACTATGGCTACACCTTC. Amino acids: CASSLGQANYGYTF.

A remark on this clone: Relative to the germline gene, one junction end is altered; a read error may explain this. The chain has TRBV12-3 or TRBV12-4 and TRBJ1-2; D may be TRBD1 (6 bases). There are 11 residues in the CDR3. The CDR3 loop reads CASSLWTAIAF. CDR3 bases: TGTGCCAGCAGTTTGTGGACAGCTATAGCCTTC.

Only one count was recorded for this clone. This chain links TRBV7-2 with TRBJ1-2; the D is unclear. V gave up 4 bases and J gave up 0 bases, with 9 bases separating them. The CDR3 has 14 residues. The germline CDR1 and CDR2 sequences are SGHTA and FQGNSA. The DNA of the CDR3 is TGTGCCAGCAGCTCCGAGGCCTCTAACTATGGCTACACCTTC. This codes for CASSSEASNYGYTF. Drawing the rest from reference TRBV7-2 and TRBJ1-2, the complete variable domain is GAGVSQSPSNKVTEKGKDVELRCDPISGHTALYWYRQSLGQGLEFLIYFQGNSAPDKSGLPSDRFSAERTGGSVSTLTIQRTQQEDSAVYLCASSSEASNYGYTFGSGTRLTVV.

A word on this clone: One junction end disagrees with the germline gene, perhaps due to a read error. CDR3 loop: CASSQEERGPRHF. Here the CDR3 DNA reads TGTGCCAGCAGCCAAGAAGAAAGGGGTCCCAGGCATTTT. This chain links TRBV4-2 with TRBJ2-3, with D perhaps TRBD1 (5 bases). Germline loops: CDR1 LGHNA, CDR2 YNFKEQ. The CDR3 runs 13 residues.

The rearrangement links TRBV2 to TRBJ1-6; D remains unclear. Germline V CDR1 and CDR2: SNHLY, FYNNEI. The CDR3 is made up of 14 amino acids. V was shortened by 6 bases and J by 5 bases, with 11 bases between the two germline ends. This CDR3 is CASRPGWDNSPLHF. The CDR3 DNA reads as TGTGCCAGCAGACCCGGGTGGGATAATTCACCCCTCCACTTT.

This rearrangement joins TRBV6-5 to TRBJ1-2; possibly TRBD1 for D (6 bases). CDR3 size: 13 residues. V lost 5 bases and J lost 4, with 11 bases in between. Germline V lookup: CDR1 MNHEY, CDR2 SVGAGI. CDR3 region: CASSPGVAYGYTF. DNA for the CDR3: TGTGCCAGCAGTCCAGGGGTGGCCTATGGCTACACCTTC.

The chain links TRBV3-1 (or the pseudogene TRBV3-2) to TRBJ1-1, with a tentative D call TRBD1 (5 bases). From germline, CDR1 is LGHDT and CDR2 YNNKEL (reference sequence). The CDR3 is 15 amino acids. Trimming pared 2 bases from V and 2 bases from J, leaving 12 bases between. Here the CDR3 reads CASSQTWTPNTEAFF. The CDR3, as DNA: TGTGCCAGCAGCCAAACTTGGACACCCAACACTGAAGCTTTCTTT.

This chain connects TRBV19 to TRBJ1-5; possibly TRBD1 for D (6 bases). V was shortened by 2 bases and J by 1 base, with 9 bases between the two germline ends. Germline-derived CDR1 and CDR2 are LNHDA and SQIVND (reference sequence). The CDR3 is 15 residues long. The CDR3 loop reads CASSILGHSNQPQHF. The CDR3 DNA is TGTGCCAGTAGTATATTGGGACACAGCAATCAGCCCCAGCATTTT.

J is TRBJ2-5 and V is TRBV5-4, with D perhaps matching TRBD2 (6 bases). Trimming pared 3 bases from V and 2 bases from J, leaving 20 bases between. The CDR3 extends over 17 amino acids. Looked up from germline, CDR1 is SGHNT and CDR2 is YYREEE (reference sequence). CDR3 nucleotides: TGTGCCAGCAGCTCGGCCCTCCAGCGGGCAAGACAAGAGACCCAGTACTTC. This sequence encodes CASSSALQRARQETQYF.

The rearrangement links TRBV5-1 to TRBJ1-2; 7 bases are shared with TRBD1. This CDR3 spans 13 amino acids. CDR1 SGHRS and CDR2 YFSETQ come from the germline V gene. Trimming took 0 bases from V and 9 from J; bases not matched to a gene: 5. The CDR3 bases are TGCGCCAGCAGCTTGGGCCAGGGGGATCGCTACACCTTC. Protein product: CASSLGQGDRYTF.

J is TRBJ1-2 and V is TRBV19, with TRBD1 identical over 9 bases. The CDR3 contains 16 residues. Unmatched junction bases numbered 15, after V lost 7 bases and J lost 6 bases. Germline assignment: CDR1 LNHDA and CDR2 SQIVND (reference sequence). In nucleotides, the CDR3 is TGTGCCAGTATTCCGGGGGGGGACAGGGTGTACCATGGCTACACCTTC. Residues: CASIPGGDRVYHGYTF.